This is a list of T cell receptor beta chains from one sample in a study of metastatic and nonmetastatic thyroid tumors. Using MiXCR, TCRdb re-called clones from the PCR reads. The table records some 83,000 clones, about an eighth of them present only once. The specimen sequenced was tumor tissue. Receptor source: a female donor with papillary thyroid cancer or a benign thyroid nodule (not recorded which). Some clones in this sample may be carry-over from other donors' samples. The CDR3 runs from the conserved cysteine through the conserved F or W. Fields, in order: CDR3 DNA, CDR3 protein, J gene, V gene, D gene, clone size. A D gene is named only where the DNA matches it firmly. Clone size, where shown, is once, few, many, or a class for clones that have expanded.

cdr3_nt: TGTGCCAGCAGCGTAGCGGGCGCTCAAGAGACCCAGTACTTC; cdr3_aa: CASSVAGAQETQYF; j_call: TRBJ2-5; v_call: TRBV9; d_call: -; clone_size: many
cdr3_nt: TGTGCTAGTGCTCCCGGGCAGCCAAGGGAGCCCCAGCATTTT; cdr3_aa: CASAPGQPREPQHF; j_call: TRBJ1-5; v_call: TRBV12-5; d_call: -; clone_size: many
cdr3_nt: TGTGCCAGCAGCTCCTACGCAGGGACGAGCACAGATACGCAGTATTTT; cdr3_aa: CASSSYAGTSTDTQYF; j_call: TRBJ2-3; v_call: TRBV7-2; d_call: -; clone_size: many
cdr3_nt: TGTGCCTCGCAACCGGGGCCGGGCAATCAGCCCCAGCATTTT; cdr3_aa: CASQPGPGNQPQHF; j_call: TRBJ1-5; v_call: TRBV6-1; d_call: -; clone_size: many
cdr3_nt: TGCAGTGCCCCTGAGGGGGTGCGCACTGAAGCTTTCTTT; cdr3_aa: CSAPEGVRTEAFF; j_call: TRBJ1-1; v_call: TRBV20-1; d_call: -; clone_size: many
cdr3_nt: TGTGCCAGCAGCCAAGAGACACCTGGGGCCAACGTCCTGACTTTC; cdr3_aa: CASSQETPGANVLTF; j_call: TRBJ2-6; v_call: TRBV4-2; d_call: -; clone_size: many
cdr3_nt: TGTGCCAGCAGCGGACTAGCGGGGAGCTCCTACGAGCAGTACTTC; cdr3_aa: CASSGLAGSSYEQYF; j_call: TRBJ2-7; v_call: TRBV9; d_call: TRBD2; clone_size: many
cdr3_nt: TGTGCCATCAGTGAGTCGAGGGCCCGGGAGACCCAGTACTTC; cdr3_aa: CAISESRARETQYF; j_call: TRBJ2-5; v_call: TRBV10-3; d_call: -; clone_size: many
cdr3_nt: TGTGCCAGTAGTATTTTTGTTCCAGGGGATCGAATAGGATATGGCTACACCTTC; cdr3_aa: CASSIFVPGDRIGYGYTF; j_call: TRBJ1-2; v_call: TRBV19; d_call: -; clone_size: many
cdr3_nt: TGTGCCAGCAGCGTAGTAGGCGCAAGCTCCTACAATGAGCAGTTCTTC; cdr3_aa: CASSVVGASSYNEQFF; j_call: TRBJ2-1; v_call: TRBV9; d_call: -; clone_size: many
cdr3_nt: TGCGCCAGCAGCCCCGGGATCGACAATGAGCAGTTCTTC; cdr3_aa: CASSPGIDNEQFF; j_call: TRBJ2-1; v_call: TRBV5-1; d_call: -; clone_size: many
cdr3_nt: TGCGCCAGCAGTGATGCGAGCTATGGCTACACCTTC; cdr3_aa: CASSDASYGYTF; j_call: TRBJ1-2; v_call: TRBV10-2; d_call: -; clone_size: many
cdr3_nt: TGCAGTGCTGGGCAGACAGGCCAGGCTAACTATGGCTACACCTTC; cdr3_aa: CSAGQTGQANYGYTF; j_call: TRBJ1-2; v_call: TRBV20-1; d_call: -; clone_size: many
cdr3_nt: TGTGCCAGCCCGGCGGGAGCCAGCCAAGAGACCCAGTACTTC; cdr3_aa: CASPAGASQETQYF; j_call: TRBJ2-5; v_call: TRBV6-1; d_call: TRBD2; clone_size: many
cdr3_nt: TGTGCCAGTTCAAGGTGGGGAGGCATGGGTAATGAGCAGTTCTTC; cdr3_aa: CASSRWGGMGNEQFF; j_call: TRBJ2-1; v_call: TRBV27; d_call: -; clone_size: many
cdr3_nt: TGTGCCAGCAGTTTCGGAATGATGAACACTGAAGCTTTCTTT; cdr3_aa: CASSFGMMNTEAFF; j_call: TRBJ1-1; v_call: TRBV12-3/TRBV12-4; d_call: -; clone_size: many
cdr3_nt: TGTGCCAGGCGCGAGGGAGTTTCGTCGAACACTGAAGCTTTCTTT; cdr3_aa: CARREGVSSNTEAFF; j_call: TRBJ1-1; v_call: TRBV9; d_call: -; clone_size: -
cdr3_nt: TGTGCTAGTGGTTTGGGACCGAGGGGCCCTGGGGCCAACGTCCTGACTTTC; cdr3_aa: CASGLGPRGPGANVLTF; j_call: TRBJ2-6; v_call: TRBV12-5; d_call: -; clone_size: many
cdr3_nt: TGTGCCAGCAGCTTGCAGCTAAGCTCCTACGAGCAGTACTTC; cdr3_aa: CASSLQLSSYEQYF; j_call: TRBJ2-7; v_call: TRBV5-6; d_call: -; clone_size: many
cdr3_nt: TGTGCCAGCAGCCGCCCACGTGGACCTACTGGAAACACCATATATTTT; cdr3_aa: CASSRPRGPTGNTIYF; j_call: TRBJ1-3; v_call: TRBV12-3/TRBV12-4; d_call: -; clone_size: many
cdr3_nt: TGTGCCAGCAGTGAAAAGTCGGGGGCTAGAGAACTGTTTTTT; cdr3_aa: CASSEKSGARELFF; j_call: TRBJ1-4; v_call: TRBV6-1; d_call: -; clone_size: medium-sized
cdr3_nt: TGTGCCAGCAGCCCCGGGACTAGCGGGAACCAGTACTTC; cdr3_aa: CASSPGTSGNQYF; j_call: TRBJ2-5; v_call: TRBV11-1; d_call: TRBD2; clone_size: many
cdr3_nt: TGCGCCAGCAGCTCCGGGACTAGTAGTGAGACCCAGTACTTC; cdr3_aa: CASSSGTSSETQYF; j_call: TRBJ2-5; v_call: TRBV5-1; d_call: TRBD2; clone_size: many
cdr3_nt: TGTGCCAGCAGTGAAGCGAGGGCTCAGCCCCAGCATTTT; cdr3_aa: CASSEARAQPQHF; j_call: TRBJ1-5; v_call: TRBV6-1; d_call: -; clone_size: many
cdr3_nt: TGCAGTGCCCGGGGGACTAGCGGGATCTCCCACGACGAGCAGTACTTC; cdr3_aa: CSARGTSGISHDEQYF; j_call: TRBJ2-7; v_call: TRBV20-1; d_call: TRBD2; clone_size: many
cdr3_nt: TGTGCCACCAGTGACCCCGGGACTACGGGCTCCTACAATGAGCAGTTCTTC; cdr3_aa: CATSDPGTTGSYNEQFF; j_call: TRBJ2-1; v_call: TRBV24-1; d_call: TRBD2; clone_size: many
cdr3_nt: TGTGCCAGCAGTCGAGCGGGAGGATCGACCTACGAGCAGTACTTC; cdr3_aa: CASSRAGGSTYEQYF; j_call: TRBJ2-7; v_call: TRBV7-9; d_call: TRBD2; clone_size: many
cdr3_nt: TGCGCCAGCAGCTTCCTTCTTGGGGGAGGGCTTGAAGAGCAGTACTTC; cdr3_aa: CASSFLLGGGLEEQYF; j_call: TRBJ2-7; v_call: TRBV5-1; d_call: TRBD2; clone_size: many
cdr3_nt: TGTGCCAGCAGTTTTTTTGGTCTGACCTACGAGCAGTACTTC; cdr3_aa: CASSFFGLTYEQYF; j_call: TRBJ2-7; v_call: TRBV12-3/TRBV12-4; d_call: -; clone_size: many
cdr3_nt: TGCGCCAGCAGCTTGGGGACGGGCGGCTACACCTTC; cdr3_aa: CASSLGTGGYTF; j_call: TRBJ1-2; v_call: TRBV5-1; d_call: -; clone_size: many
cdr3_nt: TGTGCCAGCAGTGAACAACTAACCACAGATACGCAGTATTTT; cdr3_aa: CASSEQLTTDTQYF; j_call: TRBJ2-3; v_call: TRBV6-1; d_call: -; clone_size: many
cdr3_nt: TGCAGTGCTAGAGATAGAATAGCGGGAGGGGGCCCCTACGAGCAGTACTTC; cdr3_aa: CSARDRIAGGGPYEQYF; j_call: TRBJ2-7; v_call: TRBV20-1; d_call: TRBD2; clone_size: many
cdr3_nt: TGTGCCAGCAGTAGTAAGCGGGGCTACAATGAGCAGTTCTTC; cdr3_aa: CASSSKRGYNEQFF; j_call: TRBJ2-1; v_call: TRBV2; d_call: TRBD2; clone_size: many
cdr3_nt: TGCAGTGCTCCGCCCGGGGCGGGACCGACCTACGAGCAGTACTTC; cdr3_aa: CSAPPGAGPTYEQYF; j_call: TRBJ2-7; v_call: TRBV20-1; d_call: -; clone_size: many
cdr3_nt: TGCGCCAGCAGAGCGGGACAGCCAACCAAATCTGGGGCCAACGTCCTGACTTTC; cdr3_aa: CASRAGQPTKSGANVLTF; j_call: TRBJ2-6; v_call: TRBV5-1; d_call: -; clone_size: many
cdr3_nt: TGTTCTGGCAGGCGACCCTACAATGAGCAGTTCTTC; cdr3_aa: CSGRRPYNEQFF; j_call: TRBJ2-1; v_call: TRBV6-1; d_call: -; clone_size: few
cdr3_nt: TGTGCCAGCAGCCCATACTCAGGCCTACAGAACAATGAGCAGTTCTTC; cdr3_aa: CASSPYSGLQNNEQFF; j_call: TRBJ2-1; v_call: TRBV5-8; d_call: -; clone_size: many
cdr3_nt: TGTGCCAGCAGTCTCCAGTCGGGAGGGGGTGCAGATACGCAGTATTTT; cdr3_aa: CASSLQSGGGADTQYF; j_call: TRBJ2-3; v_call: TRBV12-3/TRBV12-4; d_call: TRBD2; clone_size: -
cdr3_nt: TGCAGTGCTAGAGGCCCAGACGGGAGTGAGCAGTTCTTC; cdr3_aa: CSARGPDGSEQFF; j_call: TRBJ2-1; v_call: TRBV20-1; d_call: -; clone_size: many
cdr3_nt: TGTGCCAGCAGCGGCAGGGGTAATGAAAAACTGTTTTTT; cdr3_aa: CASSGRGNEKLFF; j_call: TRBJ1-4; v_call: TRBV12-3/TRBV12-4; d_call: -; clone_size: many
cdr3_nt: TGCGCCAGCAGGAGGGAGCAGGCGGGTAACTATGGCTACACCTTC; cdr3_aa: CASRREQAGNYGYTF; j_call: TRBJ1-2; v_call: TRBV5-1; d_call: -; clone_size: many
cdr3_nt: TGTGGCAGCGGGCGTCGGAATGAGAAGTTCTTC; cdr3_aa: CGSGRRNEKFF; j_call: TRBJ2-1; v_call: TRBV12-3/TRBV12-4; d_call: -; clone_size: few
cdr3_nt: TGTGCCAGCAGTCGGGGACTAGCGGGAGGGCCGGTCACCGGGGAGCTGTTTTTT; cdr3_aa: CASSRGLAGGPVTGELFF; j_call: TRBJ2-2; v_call: TRBV27; d_call: TRBD2; clone_size: -
cdr3_nt: TGTGCCACCAGTGAGCGGGACAAGGCCTACGAGCAGTACTTC; cdr3_aa: CATSERDKAYEQYF; j_call: TRBJ2-7; v_call: TRBV24-1; d_call: -; clone_size: many
cdr3_nt: TGCAGCGTTGCGGGGGGGCAAGAGACCCAGTACTTC; cdr3_aa: CSVAGGQETQYF; j_call: TRBJ2-5; v_call: TRBV29-1; d_call: TRBD2; clone_size: -
cdr3_nt: TGTGCCAGCGACCTCCGGGAAGGGTTTCAAGCTTTCTTT; cdr3_aa: CASDLREGFQAFF; j_call: TRBJ1-1; v_call: TRBV2; d_call: -; clone_size: many
cdr3_nt: TGCGCCAGCAGTGAGTCTCTAGCGGTAGAGACCCAGTACTTC; cdr3_aa: CASSESLAVETQYF; j_call: TRBJ2-5; v_call: TRBV10-1; d_call: TRBD2; clone_size: many
cdr3_nt: TGTGCCAGCGGCGGGACCTTCTACAATGAGCAGTTCTTC; cdr3_aa: CASGGTFYNEQFF; j_call: TRBJ2-1; v_call: TRBV27; d_call: -; clone_size: many